This TCR beta chain is drawn from a study of cytomegalovirus exposure and HLA in healthy donors. The PCR used 60 Vbeta and 13 Jbeta primers. The assay was immunoSEQ multiplex PCR, and TCRdb's table has in-frame clones only and misses some. The data contain about 200,000 clones, around 83% of them singletons. This clone appeared once. Its antigen is currently unknown. Study findings and constraints: A later analysis linked a missense DCLRE1C variant to TCR beta V- and J-gene trimming. A later analysis appeared to link common viral pathogens to several of the most significant clusters. The study labeled around 160 TCR beta chains cytomegalovirus-associated. There were some public TCRs occurring in many donors, but most TCR sequences were rare.

The germline V gene encodes CDR1 MGHRA and CDR2 YSYEKL. Trimming left V 0 bases short and J 2 bases short, with 9 bases between. This CDR3 comprises 15 residues. V is TRBV4-1 and J is TRBJ2-3; D is unclear. This clonotype was sampled from a middle-aged man in good health and CMV-seropositive. The sequenced material came from PBMCs. The CDR3 region has the DNA TGCGCCAGCAGCCAAGATTATCTTAACACAGATACGCAGTATTTT. This translates into CASSQDYLNTDTQYF.